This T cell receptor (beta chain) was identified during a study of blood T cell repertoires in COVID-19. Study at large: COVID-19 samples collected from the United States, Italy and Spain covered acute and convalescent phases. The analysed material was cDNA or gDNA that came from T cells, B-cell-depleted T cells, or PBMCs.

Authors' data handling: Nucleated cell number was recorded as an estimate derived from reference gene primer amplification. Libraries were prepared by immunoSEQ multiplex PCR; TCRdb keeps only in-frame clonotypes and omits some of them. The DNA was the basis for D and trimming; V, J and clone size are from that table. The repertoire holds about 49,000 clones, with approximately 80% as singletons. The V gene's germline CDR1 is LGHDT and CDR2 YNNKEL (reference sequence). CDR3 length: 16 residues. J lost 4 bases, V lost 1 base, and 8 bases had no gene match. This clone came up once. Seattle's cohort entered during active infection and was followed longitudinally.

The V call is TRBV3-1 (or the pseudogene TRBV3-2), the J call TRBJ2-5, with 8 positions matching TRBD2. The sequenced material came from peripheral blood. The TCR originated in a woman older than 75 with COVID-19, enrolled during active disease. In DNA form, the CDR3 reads TGTGCCAGCAGCCAAGTTCGGGAGGGCCCGCGAGAGACCCAGTACTTC. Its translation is CASSQVREGPRETQYF.